This entry lists 22 T cell receptor beta chains sequenced from one sample in a study of post-analysis software for immune sequencing data. Findings and limits, study-wide: Compared with controls, patients had more of 4 to 6 TRBV segments, including TRBV5-6, TRBV5-1 and TRBV20-1.

TCR beta cDNA libraries included unique molecular identifiers. Each CDR3 protein is one row after TCRdb ran MiXCR on the PCR reads. There are 750,000 to 950,000 distinct CDR3 sequences in the sample; roughly 58% occur only once, and roughly 4.4% lies in the top ten. For these receptors, no antigen is known. Sample: blood. These receptors were taken from a girl aged 5-17 years with multiple sclerosis.

There are a few counts of this clonotype. The CDR3 coding sequence is TGTGCCAGCAGCCAAAAGGGGGGGGGACGGCAAGAGACCCAGTACTTC. It translates to CASSQKGGGRQETQYF. The rearrangement joins TRBV7-3 to TRBJ2-5, with D maybe TRBD2 (7 bases). V was shortened by 5 bases and J by 2 bases, with 18 bases between the two germline ends. CDR3 size: 16 residues. Germline values: CDR1 SGHTA, CDR2 FQGTGA.

The V and J genes are TRBV5-1 and TRBJ2-1; 8 bases agree with TRBD2. The trim removed 4 bases at V and 9 bases at J, leaving 21 bases unmatched. This CDR3 contains 18 residues. The V gene's germline CDR1 is SGHRS and CDR2 YFSETQ. Written as DNA, the CDR3 is TGCGCCAGCAGCCAGAGGGGGGCGGGAGGCCCCGGTTTGAGTGAGCAGTTCTTC. Its protein product is CASSQRGAGGPGLSEQFF.

The J gene is TRBJ1-5, the V gene TRBV12-3 or TRBV12-4, with no clear D. The CDR3 is made up of 13 amino acids. V was clipped by 6 bases and J by 0 bases, with 6 bases between them. The CDR3 bases are TGTGCCAGCAGGTGGGATAGCAATCAGCCCCAGCATTTT. This translates into CASRWDSNQPQHF.

In this sample, this clonotype turned up a few times. This CDR3 reads CSARDTGGLSETQYF. DNA for the CDR3: TGCAGTGCTAGGGACACAGGGGGCCTATCAGAGACCCAGTACTTC. The chain links TRBV20-1 to TRBJ2-5; 9 positions agree with TRBD1. Germline CDR1 reads DFQATT; CDR2 reads SNEGSKA (reference sequence). V gave up 3 bases and J gave up 4 bases; unmatched junction bases: 9. CDR3 size: 15 residues.

This chain links TRBV5-1 with TRBJ2-5, with D possibly TRBD1 on 6 matching bases. V dropped 0 bases and J dropped 5 bases, with 14 bases sitting between them. This CDR3 has 15 residues. Per the germline V gene, CDR1 is SGHRS and CDR2 is YFSETQ. The CDR3 protein is CASSLEQGLGETQYF. CDR3 sequence (DNA): TGCGCCAGCAGCTTGGAGCAGGGGCTGGGGGAGACCCAGTACTTC.

CDR3 amino acids: CASSFGSNVGYTF. The CDR3 DNA reads TGTGCCAGCAGCTTCGGGAGCAACGTGGGCTACACCTTC. The V call is TRBV7-3, the J call TRBJ1-2; D not certain. This CDR3 region has 13 residues. The V gene's germline CDR1 is SGHTA and CDR2 FQGTGA. V was pared by 3 bases and J by 8 bases, with 13 bases between.

This clonotype was observed a handful of times. The chain links TRBV5-6 to TRBJ2-1; 8 bases are shared with TRBD2. J lost 3 bases, V lost 4 bases, and 15 bases had no gene match. Per the germline V gene, CDR1 is SGHDT and CDR2 is YYEEEE. This CDR3 has 18 amino acids. Here the CDR3 reads CASSPSNSVAGFYNEQFF. CDR3 DNA: TGTGCCAGCAGCCCCTCTAACTCGGTAGCGGGGTTCTACAATGAGCAGTTCTTC.

V usage is TRBV4-1 and J usage is TRBJ2-5; maybe TRBD2 (6 bases). CDR1 and CDR2 (germline): MGHRA, YSYEKL. V lost 2 bases to trimming and J lost 5 bases, with 12 bases between them. The CDR3 totals 14 residues. The CDR3 coding sequence is TGCGCCAGCAGCCAAAGGAGGGGCTGGGAGACCCAGTACTTC. It translates to CASSQRRGWETQYF.

This clonotype was seen more than once but under ten times. CDR3 sequence (DNA): TGTGCCAGCAGGGATCGACAGGGGATGGACAATGAGCAGTTCTTC. It codes for CASRDRQGMDNEQFF. V and J are TRBV13 and TRBJ2-1; TRBD1 aligns across 8 bases. The CDR3 loop spans 15 amino acids. Germline values: CDR1 PRHDT, CDR2 FYEKMQ (reference sequence). V dropped 6 bases and J dropped 5; count of bases not matched to a gene: 9.

V is TRBV7-9 and J is TRBJ2-7; no clear D. The CDR3 runs to 15 residues. Trimming cost V 0 bases and J 3 bases, with 12 bases left between them. Germline-derived CDR1 and CDR2 are SEHNR and FQNEAQ (reference sequence). The CDR3 here is CASSLAEGGDYEQYF. In DNA, the CDR3 is TGTGCCAGCAGCTTAGCTGAAGGCGGAGACTACGAGCAGTACTTC.

The sample holds one count of this clonotype. The V and J genes are TRBV5-1 and TRBJ2-1; a weak D match, TRBD2 (6 bases). The CDR3 is made up of 19 amino acids. The V end was cut by 0 bases, the J end by 0 bases, with 19 bases between. Germline CDR1 reads SGHRS; CDR2 reads YFSETQ. This CDR3 is CASSLAGDLTLGSYNEQFF. In DNA form, the CDR3 reads TGCGCCAGCAGCTTGGCCGGGGACTTGACCTTAGGCTCCTACAATGAGCAGTTCTTC.

Notes on this clonotype: Germline and junction disagree at one end, which may indicate a read error. The chain employs TRBV30 and TRBJ2-3; D could derive from TRBD1 or TRBD2 (5 bases each). The germline CDR1 and CDR2 sequences are GTSNPN and SVGIG (reference sequence). The CDR3 contains 15 residues. CDR3 protein: CAWSLPGPSTDTQYF. CDR3 coding DNA: TGTGCCTGGAGTTTGCCGGGACCCAGCACGGATACGCAGTATTTT.

The chain is built from TRBV20-1 and TRBJ2-7; D possibly corresponds to TRBD2 (5 bases). The CDR3 loop spans 17 amino acids. The V gene lost 1 base and the J gene lost 2 bases, with 21 bases spanning the gap. Germline CDR1 and CDR2: DFQATT and SNEGSKA (reference sequence). The CDR3: CSARVVENSPRAYEQYF. The CDR3 DNA sequence: TGCAGTGCTAGAGTGGTAGAAAACTCCCCGAGGGCCTACGAGCAGTACTTC.

J is TRBJ1-2 and V is TRBV12-3 or TRBV12-4, with unresolved D. This CDR3 has 11 amino acids. V was cut by 6 bases and J by 8 bases, with 10 bases left in between. CDR3 amino acids: CASRQVVGYTF. CDR3 bases: TGTGCCAGCAGGCAGGTAGTGGGCTACACCTTC.

This clonotype occurred a few times. The gene calls are TRBV10-3 and TRBJ2-1; TRBD2 matches 14 bases. CDR3 length: 15 residues. Trimming cost V 2 bases and J 6 bases; bases outside gene matches: 0. CDR1 and CDR2 (germline): ENHRY, SYGVKD. CDR3 sequence reads: CAISEGTSGSNEQFF. The DNA for the CDR3 is TGTGCCATCAGTGAGGGGACTAGCGGGAGCAATGAGCAGTTCTTC.

The chain combines TRBV29-1 with TRBJ2-7; a weak D match, TRBD2 (6 bases). Looked up from germline, CDR1 is SQVTM and CDR2 is ANQGSEA. Trimming shortened V by 4 bases and J by 4 bases, and 11 bases separated the two germline ends. CDR3 length equals 12 residues. CDR3 residues: CSVGGRHYEQYF. The DNA of the CDR3 is TGCAGCGTTGGAGGGAGGCATTACGAGCAGTACTTC.

This clonotype has ten or more counts. The V call is TRBV3-1, the J call TRBJ1-2; D unresolved. V lost 4 bases and J lost 4, with 16 bases in between. The germline gives CDR1 LGHDT, CDR2 YNNKEL (reference sequence). The length of the CDR3 is 15 residues. The CDR3 loop reads CASSRLEEKGYGYTF. CDR3 DNA: TGTGCCAGCAGCCGCTTGGAGGAGAAGGGCTATGGCTACACCTTC.

This clonotype came up a few times. The genes are TRBV6-5 and TRBJ2-1; 7 positions match TRBD2. Per germline, CDR1 MNHEY and CDR2 SVGAGI. CDR3 size: 13 residues. With 4 bases clipped from V and 9 bases from J, the junction kept 6 bases outside the gene matches. The CDR3 region is CASSSPGLSEQFF. The CDR3 DNA follows: TGTGCCAGCAGTTCGCCGGGACTAAGTGAGCAGTTCTTC.

The chain has TRBV12-3 or TRBV12-4 and TRBJ1-1; perhaps TRBD1 as D (5 bases). Trimming cost V 5 bases and J 0 bases, with 19 bases left between them. This CDR3 has 17 residues. CDR3 in amino acids: CASSPPETAPMNTEAFF. CDR3 sequence (DNA): TGTGCCAGCAGTCCCCCAGAGACAGCACCTATGAACACTGAAGCTTTCTTT.

This chain connects TRBV11-2 to TRBJ1-2; no firm D call. CDR3 length: 16 residues. Germline V gene lookup returns CDR1 SGHAT and CDR2 FQNNGV. V was shortened by 5 bases and J by 6 bases, with 22 bases between the two germline ends. DNA for the CDR3: TGTGCCAGCAGCCGGATTTCGAGCCCACTTCACCATGGCTACACCTTC. Amino acids: CASSRISSPLHHGYTF.

This clonotype was detected only a few times. The J gene is TRBJ1-5, the V gene TRBV6-5; D unresolved. Between the trimmed V and J ends, which lost 11 bases and 1 base, there was a span of 12 bases. Germline CDR1 MNHEY, CDR2 SVGAGI. This CDR3 is 13 amino acids long. CDR3 DNA sequence: TGTGCCGAGGCGGGTAGAAGCAATCAGCCCCAGCATTTT. Its protein is CAEAGRSNQPQHF.

This clonotype has more than one count but fewer than ten. In DNA form, the CDR3 reads TGTGCCAGCAGTACGACAGGGTTCAACAATGAGCAGTTCTTC. As protein: CASSTTGFNNEQFF. V and J are TRBV6-5 and TRBJ2-1, with 7 bases matching TRBD1. This CDR3 has 14 residues. In germline, CDR1 is MNHEY, CDR2 SVGAGI. V lost 5 bases and J lost 5; bases outside the gene matches: 6.